The T cell receptor (beta chain) under discussion was sequenced for a study of cytomegalovirus exposure and HLA in healthy donors. The ends were cut back, 1 base at V and 5 bases at J, with 6 bases in the middle. Germline V CDR1 and CDR2: SGHTS, YDEGEE. CDR3 length: 12 residues. Clones were sequenced by immunoSEQ multiplex PCR, and TCRdb holds only the in-frame ones, with some missing. Among over 200,000 clones listed, roughly 90% were seen once. Sample: PBMCs. This TCR derives from a woman under 30 in good health and CMV-seronegative. The chain joins TRBV5-8 to TRBJ2-5; D might be TRBD1 (6 bases). CDR3 amino acids: CASSLRGETQYF. The CDR3 nucleotides read TGTGCCAGCAGCTTGAGGGGGGAGACCCAGTACTTC.